This TCR beta chain was recovered during a study of T cells in Graves' hyperthyroidism and ophthalmopathy. Germline assignment: CDR1 ENHRY and CDR2 SYGVKD. The CDR3 loop spans 15 amino acids. The germline V and J ends were trimmed by 6 bases and 3 bases, with 15 bases remaining between them. Enrolled ophthalmopathy patients presented with a Clinical Activity Score of at least 3, a NOSPECS grade of at least 4, and disease duration under 3 months. The source material, RNA transcripts, was used to amplify TCR beta CDR3 regions. HTBI primers were used for first-round RT-PCR of the TCR CDR3. TCRdb called the multiplex PCR reads again in MiXCR, with one record for every CDR3 protein. This repertoire shows about 640,000 distinct CDR3 sequences, around 15% found once; its top ten account for approximately 12%.

The clonotype was recovered from a woman in her forties or fifties with Graves' ophthalmopathy. The chain employs TRBV10-3 and TRBJ1-5; weak D call: TRBD1 (5 bases). Input material: blood. CDR3 region: CAIRRDGTANQPQHF. Here the CDR3 DNA reads TGTGCCATCAGGCGCGACGGGACGGCCAATCAGCCCCAGCATTTT.